The TCR beta chain described here comes from a study of T cells after yellow fever vaccination. General study results and limits: A weaker secondary response peaked on day 5, the primary on day 15. There was a possibility that FACS-sorted repertoires contained abundant clonotypes contaminating from the bulk population.

CDR1 and CDR2 from the germline V gene are MDHEN and SYDVKM. V was shortened by 4 bases and J by 12 bases, with 16 bases between the two germline ends. The CDR3 totals 13 residues. Universal primer sites and UMIs were introduced during 5'RACE template-switching synthesis of TCR cDNA. TCRdb reprocessed the 5' RACE reads via MiXCR and lists one record per CDR3 protein. Among approximately 330,000 distinct CDR3 sequences listed, about 4% were seen once. With respect to this clonotype: Its antigen is currently unknown.

This receptor was identified in a man aged 18 to 29 who received the YFV17D yellow fever vaccine. The sample consisted of PBMCs, taken 5 days after the yellow fever booster vaccination. This chain connects TRBV28 to TRBJ2-1, with TRBD1 as a possible D gene (5 bases). The CDR3 DNA reads as TGTGCCAGCAGTTGGCGTCAGGGCGATAGGCAGTTCTTC. It yields the protein CASSWRQGDRQFF.